This T cell receptor (beta chain) is from a study of blood T cells in healthy people across ages. Study results and limitations: Across the age range, TCR beta diversity per million T cells fell in a roughly linear way.

Trimming took 4 bases from V and 14 from J; bases not matched to a gene: 14. Per the germline V gene, CDR1 is MDHEN and CDR2 is SYDVKM. This CDR3 is built from 14 residues. The second PCR ran about 6 to 12 cycles with a sample-barcoded 5' primer and J-beta primers. TCRdb processed the 5' RACE reads anew with MiXCR; each CDR3 protein has one entry. The sample records approximately 1,100,000 distinct CDR3 sequences, over 35% being singletons. This clonotype was detected only once. No antigen is known for it. This may be a read error: a much more frequent sequence differs by one nucleotide. The source is a woman in her fifties or sixties in good health. Sequencing was done on a sample of blood. This chain connects TRBV28 to TRBJ2-4; TRBD2 aligns across 7 bases. The CDR3 region is CASSSQGAGEVEYF. The CDR3, as DNA: TGTGCCAGCAGTTCCCAAGGGGCGGGAGAGGTTGAGTACTTC.